These 3 T cell receptor beta chains share one sample of origin, sequenced in a study of blood T cell repertoires in COVID-19. TCRdb's table, derived via immunoSEQ multiplex PCR, lists solely in-frame clones and lacks some. The data show approximately 54,000 clones, around 81% seen once. The sequenced sample consisted of peripheral blood. Receptors originate from a woman aged 55-69 years with acute or convalescent COVID-19.

The rearrangement links TRBV27 to TRBJ1-5, with 8 bases identical to TRBD1. Germline CDR1 and CDR2: MNHEY and SMNVEV (reference sequence). Trimming removed 6 bases from V and 5 bases from J; junction bases left unmatched: 6. This CDR3 spans 14 amino acids. The CDR3 DNA is TGTGCCAGCAGGGTGACAGGGGCGCATCAGCCCCAGCATTTT. Its translation: CASRVTGAHQPQHF.

V and J are TRBV28 and TRBJ1-3; TRBD1 matches at 8 bases. CDR3 size: 16 residues. The J segment lost 2 bases and the V segment lost 1 base, leaving 4 bases of the junction unmatched. Germline V gene lookup returns CDR1 MDHEN and CDR2 SYDVKM. The CDR3 DNA follows: TGTGCCAGCAGTTTATTGCGGACAGGGACTGGAAACACCATATATTTT. It codes for CASSLLRTGTGNTIYF.

The CDR3 nucleotides read TGCGCCAGTTCTAGCGGGGATAGCACAGATACGCAGTATTTT. Protein sequence: CASSSGDSTDTQYF. The V gene is TRBV5-1, the J gene TRBJ2-3; 9 nucleotides line up with TRBD2. This CDR3 is built from 14 residues. Germline lookup yields CDR1 SGHRS and CDR2 YFSETQ. The trim removed 8 bases at V and 0 bases at J, leaving 4 bases unmatched.